The rows below give T cell receptor beta chains drawn from one sample of a study of control samples from healthy donors and cancer patients. Repertoires were generated with immunoSEQ multiplex PCR, while TCRdb's copy carries only in-frame clones and drops some. This sample has 98,000 or so clones; 79% occur once, and the top ten carry roughly a tenth. The sample comprised blood. Receptors originate from a woman in her 30s in good health. Both conserved end residues are part of each CDR3. D genes are given only for firm matches. The size of a clone is reported for some rows only, either as once, few or many, or as a class for expanded clones.

CDR3nt	CDR3aa	abundance	v_gene	j_gene	d_gene
TGTGCCAGCTCACCACTTGGACAGGGGCTTACTGGCTACACCTTC	CASSPLGQGLTGYTF	.	TRBV18	TRBJ1-2	TRBD1
TGTGCCAGCAATCGAGGGGGCTTCGAGGAGACCCAGTACTTC	CASNRGGFEETQYF	few	TRBV7-2	TRBJ2-5	TRBD1
TGTGCCAGCAGCTTACCAGGGCTGAACACTGAAGCTTTCTTT	CASSLPGLNTEAFF	.	TRBV7-8	TRBJ1-1	.
TGTGCCAGCAGTCGGACAGGGTATTCACCCCTCCACTTT	CASSRTGYSPLHF	.	TRBV12-3/TRBV12-4	TRBJ1-6	TRBD1
TGTGCCAGCAGCCATCGACAGGCCGGGGAGCTGTTTTTT	CASSHRQAGELFF	few	TRBV7-6	TRBJ2-2	.
TGCGCCAGCAGGGCCACTCTAGATGAGCAGTTCTTC	CASRATLDEQFF	few	TRBV5-1	TRBJ2-1	.
TGTGCCACCCGTCTGGGGGGCGGGGATACGCAGTATTTT	CATRLGGGDTQYF	.	TRBV10-3	TRBJ2-3	.
TGTGCCAGCTCACGATCCTTGGCGGGCGCTGGAAACACCATATATTTT	CASSRSLAGAGNTIYF	.	TRBV18	TRBJ1-3	.
TGTGCCAGCAGCCCCGGACTCCTCTGGGGTGAAAAACTGTTTTTT	CASSPGLLWGEKLFF	.	TRBV14	TRBJ1-4	.
TGCGCCAGCAGCCAAGATTCTGCGGGTACGGACACTGAAGCTTTCTTT	CASSQDSAGTDTEAFF	.	TRBV4-3	TRBJ1-1	.
TGTGCCACCAGCAGAGATGGGGTAAATCAGCCCCAGCATTTT	CATSRDGVNQPQHF	.	TRBV15	TRBJ1-5	.
TGTGCCAGCAGTTACTCGAGGGGGTCCCACACCGGGGAGCTGTTTTTT	CASSYSRGSHTGELFF	.	TRBV6-5	TRBJ2-2	.
TGTGCCAGCAGCTTATCGGCGGGGGGGCTTTCGGAGACCCAGTACTTC	CASSLSAGGLSETQYF	.	TRBV11-2	TRBJ2-5	TRBD2
TGTGCCAGCAGACGAGGGACAGGTGACCTGTGGGAGCAGTACTTC	CASRRGTGDLWEQYF	.	TRBV6-5	TRBJ2-7	TRBD1
TGTGCCAGCAGCACCATGGGACAGGGATTTGGTGGCTACACCTTC	CASSTMGQGFGGYTF	.	TRBV9	TRBJ1-2	TRBD1
TGTGCCACCGCCGGTCTTCTAGCGGGGGGGCGGGAGCAGTTCTTC	CATAGLLAGGREQFF	.	TRBV15	TRBJ2-1	TRBD2
TGTGCCAGCAGCTTAAGGTCTCCGGGAGGCTATGGCTACACCTTC	CASSLRSPGGYGYTF	.	TRBV7-2	TRBJ1-2	.
TGTGCCAGCCGGGGGACAGGCGACGAGCAGTACTTC	CASRGTGDEQYF	.	TRBV9	TRBJ2-7	TRBD1
TGTGCCAGCAGCCTCCTCCGGGATATGAACACTGAAGCTTTCTTT	CASSLLRDMNTEAFF	.	TRBV9	TRBJ1-1	.
TGTGCCAGCAGCCAAGGTGGTTACAATGAGCAGTTCTTC	CASSQGGYNEQFF	.	TRBV14	TRBJ2-1	.
TGCAGTGCTAGTCAGGATCAAGAGACCCAGTACTTC	CSASQDQETQYF	.	TRBV20-1	TRBJ2-5	.
TGTGCCAGCAGCACGGATGGCACAGATACGCAGTATTTT	CASSTDGTDTQYF	few	TRBV7-8	TRBJ2-3	.
TGTGCCAGCAGACCGAGGGCGGTAGCGGGGTTGGGAGAGACCCAGTACTTC	CASRPRAVAGLGETQYF	.	TRBV2	TRBJ2-5	TRBD2
TGCGCCAGCAGCTTGGTTGAGACCCAGTACTTC	CASSLVETQYF	few	TRBV5-1	TRBJ2-5	.